This entry concerns a single TCR beta chain. Distinct nucleotide sequences in the sample also encode this CDR3. This sample stems from a study of cytomegalovirus exposure and HLA in healthy donors. Per the germline V gene, CDR1 is SGHRS and CDR2 is YFSETQ. The CDR3 runs to 15 residues. After removal of 0 bases from V and 1 base from J, the junction contained 1 base not matched to a gene. The primer mix had 60 Vbeta and 13 Jbeta primers. Profiling relied on immunoSEQ multiplex PCR, and the TCRdb table lists in-frame clones only, not all of them. The table includes under 250,000 clones, approximately 82% detected once.

This sequence was found in a woman in her sixties in good health and CMV-seropositive. The rearrangement links TRBV5-1 to TRBJ1-1; 9 bases are shared with TRBD1. The sample was PBMCs. The CDR3 nucleotides are TGCGCCAGCAGCTTGGAGGGACAGGGGAACACTGAAGCTTTCTTT. This encodes CASSLEGQGNTEAFF.